The present T cell receptor beta chain was sequenced within a study of shared clonotypes between healthy human individuals. Study-level points and caveats: Naive subsets, compared against memory subsets, generally had larger estimated richness values.

Authors' methods: Junction-only sequences without quality scores came from ImmunoSEQ, so filtering differed. Repertoires were generated with immunoSEQ multiplex PCR, while TCRdb's copy carries only in-frame clones and drops some. D and trimming were read from the DNA, whereas the V and J calls and clone size are those reported in that table. The sample lists around 700,000 clones, approximately 75% occurring once. To note about this clone: What it recognizes is unknown.

Trimming removed 0 bases from V and 5 bases from J, with 7 bases in between. Germline loops: CDR1 LNHDA, CDR2 SQIVND (reference sequence). CDR3 length: 13 amino acids. Specimen: memory CD4+ T cells sorted from blood. As for subset: CD45RA-negative fraction. The origin of this receptor is a woman in her twenties or thirties in good health. V gene TRBV19 combines with J gene TRBJ1-1; D gene ambiguous. The CDR3 sequence is CASSIEPVTEAFF. CDR3 DNA: TGTGCCAGTAGTATAGAACCGGTTACTGAAGCTTTCTTT.